This TCR beta chain derives from a study of blood T cell repertoires in COVID-19 (dated by TCRdb to about 2020). Notes on the research overall: The collaborator samples originated in the United States, Italy and Spain and spanned the acute and convalescent phases of COVID-19. The material from the prospective study consisted of cDNA or gDNA derived from T cells, B-cell-depleted T cells, or PBMCs. Deeply sampled blood TCRbeta repertoires from subjects exposed to, actively infected with, or recovered from COVID-19 were included in the dataset. The repertoires were released in a freely available public database intended as a resource for research on the immune response to SARS-CoV-2. The samples were drawn from the first 160 participants of the ongoing ImmuneRACE study and from some 1,300 subjects provided by 6 global collaborators. The sample metadata nearly always contained a de-identified subject ID, COVID-19 status, age in years and sex. HLA class I and class II types, where available, came from metadata supplied by the sample provider rather than from assay-based typing.

Collaborating institutions collected whole blood in K2EDTA tubes following their own protocols. For TCRbeta analysis, collaborators shipped samples as frozen whole blood, isolated PBMCs, or DNA extracted from either of those sample types. What the authors observed across the whole study: Clinical and demographic metadata were provided uncurated, with the amount varying by source and participant.

The CDR3 numbers 15 residues from cysteine through phenylalanine. Solely the CDR3 DNA is kept, with 45 bases framed from the first base. Trimming costs V 4 bases and J 3 bases, and their ends lie 16 bases apart. Taken from the germline V gene, the CDR1 and CDR2 loops are MDHEN and SYDVKM. TCRbeta CDR3 regions were amplified from genomic DNA by means of the immunoSEQ Assay, a bias-controlled multiplex PCR. In the paper's pipeline: The number of nucleated cells in each sample was estimated by amplification of reference gene primers within the assay. Sequence reads were collapsed and filtered to measure the absolute abundance of every unique TCRbeta CDR3 rearrangement. For each sample, productive Simpson clonality was calculated by taking the square root of Simpson's diversity index across productive rearrangements. Drawn from immuneACCESS, this table holds only the in-frame rearrangements with V and J called that TCRdb kept. Clones are partly lost; checked studies trace under half to an unresolved V gene and leave the rest unexplained. V and J calls and clone size are copied from that table; D and trimming were computed from the DNA. For this sample there are nearly 90,000 clones; roughly 78% appear just once. Jointly, the top ten make up approximately 15% of the sample.

As to this clone: There is no known antigen for this receptor. No much larger clone is present one base from it, and per-base qualities are unavailable.

This TCR came from a woman older than 75 with acute or convalescent COVID-19. Sequencing used peripheral blood. Recombination joined TRBV28 with TRBJ2-7; the best D guess is TRBD2, with 5 bases matching. At the DNA level, the sequence is TGTGCCAGCAGTTCCCATCGGGGATTCCTCTACGAGCAGTACTTC. Translated, it gives CASSSHRGFLYEQYF.